This TCR beta chain was sequenced in a study of blood T cells in healthy people across ages. V was cut by 2 bases and J by 7 bases, with 14 bases left in between. This CDR3 spans 15 amino acids. Germline loops: CDR1 SGHTA, CDR2 FQGNSA. The use of a sample-barcoded 5' primer and a J-beta primer mix characterized a second PCR of 7 to 11 cycles. MiXCR was run by TCRdb on the 5' RACE reads, yielding one entry per CDR3 protein. The table records hundreds of thousands of distinct CDR3 sequences, around 38% of them present only once. Sequencing input: blood. The receptor was isolated from a man of 80 years or more in good health. The V gene is TRBV7-2, the J gene TRBJ1-4; D gene unclear. The CDR3 region is CASSLSGVRGEKLFF. For the CDR3, the DNA is TGTGCCAGCAGCTTATCCGGGGTCCGGGGTGAAAAACTGTTTTTT.